A selection of T cell receptor beta chains follows, all from one sample in a study of STAT3 mutations in large granular lymphocyte leukemia. The protocol was immunoSEQ multiplex PCR, while the TCRdb copy is restricted to in-frame clones and leaves out a portion. The sample has roughly 1,500 clones, approximately 71% seen once. The specimen sequenced was peripheral blood mononuclear cells. All receptors derive from a woman between 70 and 85 years old with T-cell large granular lymphocyte leukemia. Some clones in this sample may be carry-over from other donors' samples. Both conserved end residues are part of each CDR3. The order of the fields is clone size, D gene, J gene, V gene, CDR3 protein, CDR3 DNA. A D gene is named only where the DNA matches it firmly. Not all rows give a size; the values are once, few, many and, for expanded clones, a class.

clone_size: NA; d_call: NA; j_call: TRBJ1-1; v_call: TRBV18; cdr3_aa: CASSPGALVTEAFF; cdr3_nt: TGTGCCAGCTCACCAGGGGCGTTGGTCACTGAAGCTTTCTTT
clone_size: NA; d_call: NA; j_call: TRBJ1-4; v_call: TRBV5-1; cdr3_aa: CASSLGGSANEKLFF; cdr3_nt: TGCGCCAGCAGCTTGGGAGGGTCGGCTAATGAAAAACTGTTTTTT
clone_size: NA; d_call: NA; j_call: TRBJ1-2; v_call: TRBV29-1; cdr3_aa: CSSGDDYGYTF; cdr3_nt: TGCAGCTCTGGGGATGACTATGGCTACACCTTC
clone_size: NA; d_call: TRBD2; j_call: TRBJ2-7; v_call: TRBV6-5; cdr3_aa: CASAPGLADTYEQYF; cdr3_nt: TGTGCCAGCGCCCCCGGACTAGCGGACACCTACGAGCAGTACTTC
clone_size: NA; d_call: TRBD1; j_call: TRBJ1-5; v_call: TRBV15; cdr3_aa: CATSLQGAYQPQHF; cdr3_nt: TGTGCCACCAGTTTGCAGGGGGCCTATCAGCCCCAGCATTTT
clone_size: hyperexpanded; d_call: NA; j_call: TRBJ2-7; v_call: TRBV18; cdr3_aa: CASSPEMVEQYF; cdr3_nt: TGTGCCAGCTCACCCGAAATGGTCGAGCAGTACTTC
clone_size: once; d_call: NA; j_call: TRBJ1-5; v_call: TRBV30; cdr3_aa: CAWSVGAVYSNQPQHF; cdr3_nt: TGTGCCTGGAGTGTGGGGGCGGTTTATAGCAATCAGCCCCAGCATTTT
clone_size: NA; d_call: NA; j_call: TRBJ1-1; v_call: TRBV5-6; cdr3_aa: CASSSVGVNTEAFF; cdr3_nt: TGTGCCAGCAGCTCTGTTGGGGTGAACACTGAAGCTTTCTTT
clone_size: few; d_call: TRBD1; j_call: TRBJ1-1; v_call: TRBV5-1; cdr3_aa: CASSPGTGQGGSEAFF; cdr3_nt: TGCGCCAGCAGCCCAGGAACGGGGCAGGGGGGTTCTGAAGCTTTCTTT
clone_size: NA; d_call: NA; j_call: TRBJ2-2; v_call: TRBV18; cdr3_aa: CASSPRAANTGELFF; cdr3_nt: TGTGCCAGCTCACCACGGGCCGCGAACACCGGGGAGCTGTTTTTT
clone_size: NA; d_call: NA; j_call: TRBJ2-5; v_call: TRBV30; cdr3_aa: CAWSVVAGGQETQYF; cdr3_nt: TGTGCCTGGAGTGTTGTGGCAGGGGGGCAAGAGACCCAGTACTTC
clone_size: NA; d_call: TRBD2; j_call: TRBJ2-7; v_call: TRBV18; cdr3_aa: CASSPNLAGYYEQYF; cdr3_nt: TGTGCCAGCTCACCCAACTTAGCGGGGTACTACGAGCAGTACTTC
clone_size: NA; d_call: TRBD1; j_call: TRBJ2-1; v_call: TRBV18; cdr3_aa: CASSHGTGPYNEQFF; cdr3_nt: TGTGCCAGCTCACATGGGACAGGGCCCTACAATGAGCAGTTCTTC
clone_size: NA; d_call: TRBD1; j_call: TRBJ2-7; v_call: TRBV6-5; cdr3_aa: CASSRQGDEQYF; cdr3_nt: TGTGCCAGCAGTCGACAGGGAGACGAGCAGTACTTC
clone_size: NA; d_call: NA; j_call: TRBJ2-1; v_call: TRBV29-1; cdr3_aa: CSVGPIMNDEQFF; cdr3_nt: TGCAGCGTTGGGCCCATAATGAACGATGAGCAGTTCTTC
clone_size: NA; d_call: TRBD2; j_call: TRBJ2-5; v_call: TRBV29-1; cdr3_aa: CSVGLASSQYF; cdr3_nt: TGCAGCGTTGGACTAGCGTCATCCCAGTACTTC
clone_size: NA; d_call: NA; j_call: TRBJ1-1; v_call: TRBV7-9; cdr3_aa: CASSLVDTEAFF; cdr3_nt: TGTGCCAGCAGCTTAGTCGACACTGAAGCTTTCTTT
clone_size: NA; d_call: NA; j_call: TRBJ1-1; v_call: TRBV6-5; cdr3_aa: CASSLGVEAFF; cdr3_nt: TGTGCCAGCAGTCTAGGGGTTGAAGCTTTCTTT
clone_size: NA; d_call: NA; j_call: TRBJ1-5; v_call: TRBV30; cdr3_aa: CALGGKGNQPQHF; cdr3_nt: TGTGCCTTAGGGGGAAAGGGCAATCAGCCCCAGCATTTT
clone_size: NA; d_call: NA; j_call: TRBJ2-7; v_call: TRBV5-1; cdr3_aa: CATREQPGLRDEQYF; cdr3_nt: TGCGCCACCCGAGAGCAACCCGGACTCAGGGACGAGCAGTACTTC
clone_size: NA; d_call: NA; j_call: TRBJ2-3; v_call: TRBV6-6; cdr3_aa: CASSYSSRRDTQYF; cdr3_nt: TGTGCCAGCAGTTACTCTTCCAGGAGAGATACGCAGTATTTT
clone_size: NA; d_call: TRBD2; j_call: TRBJ2-7; v_call: TRBV6-1; cdr3_aa: CASRAEGRAHEQYF; cdr3_nt: TGTGCCAGCAGGGCAGAGGGGAGGGCCCACGAGCAGTACTTC
clone_size: few; d_call: NA; j_call: TRBJ1-1; v_call: TRBV18; cdr3_aa: CASSTGQFNTEAFF; cdr3_nt: TGTGCCAGCTCTACGGGGCAGTTTAACACTGAAGCTTTCTTT
clone_size: NA; d_call: NA; j_call: TRBJ2-7; v_call: TRBV5-1; cdr3_aa: CASSSGPASYEQYF; cdr3_nt: TGCGCCAGCAGTTCAGGGCCCGCCTCCTACGAGCAGTACTTC
clone_size: NA; d_call: NA; j_call: TRBJ2-5; v_call: TRBV5-1; cdr3_aa: CASSPLWRSQETQYF; cdr3_nt: TGCGCCAGCAGCCCGCTATGGCGGAGCCAAGAGACCCAGTACTTC
clone_size: NA; d_call: NA; j_call: TRBJ1-2; v_call: TRBV6-6; cdr3_aa: CASTATGDYGYTF; cdr3_nt: TGTGCCAGCACCGCAACGGGTGACTATGGCTACACCTTC
clone_size: NA; d_call: NA; j_call: TRBJ1-2; v_call: TRBV30; cdr3_aa: CAREENYGYTF; cdr3_nt: TGTGCCCGGGAAGAGAACTATGGCTACACCTTC
clone_size: once; d_call: NA; j_call: TRBJ2-5; v_call: TRBV7-2; cdr3_aa: CASSLTETQYF; cdr3_nt: TGTGCCAGCAGCTTAACCGAGACCCAGTACTTC
clone_size: NA; d_call: NA; j_call: TRBJ2-3; v_call: TRBV28; cdr3_aa: CASSASNPDTQYF; cdr3_nt: TGTGCCAGCAGTGCTTCTAACCCAGATACGCAGTATTTT
clone_size: once; d_call: NA; j_call: TRBJ2-7; v_call: TRBV5-4; cdr3_aa: CASSLAPAGKLEQYF; cdr3_nt: TGTGCCAGCAGCTTGGCCCCGGCGGGGAAGCTCGAGCAGTACTTC
clone_size: NA; d_call: NA; j_call: TRBJ2-5; v_call: TRBV6-6; cdr3_aa: CASSYFGGQETQYF; cdr3_nt: TGTGCCAGCAGTTACTTTGGGGGCCAAGAGACCCAGTACTTC
clone_size: NA; d_call: TRBD2; j_call: TRBJ2-1; v_call: TRBV9; cdr3_aa: CASSAGDYYNEQFF; cdr3_nt: TGTGCCAGCAGCGCGGGGGACTACTACAATGAGCAGTTCTTC
clone_size: NA; d_call: TRBD2; j_call: TRBJ2-1; v_call: TRBV18; cdr3_aa: CASSVRVAGLAEYNEQFF; cdr3_nt: TGTGCCAGCTCAGTACGAGTTGCTGGACTAGCGGAATACAATGAGCAGTTCTTC
clone_size: NA; d_call: TRBD2; j_call: TRBJ2-1; v_call: TRBV30; cdr3_aa: CAWSPRTDKRGTNEQFF; cdr3_nt: TGTGCCTGGAGTCCCCGAACGGACAAGCGGGGGACGAATGAGCAGTTCTTC
clone_size: NA; d_call: TRBD2; j_call: TRBJ2-7; v_call: TRBV5-1; cdr3_aa: CASSLQSGSVDEQYF; cdr3_nt: TGCGCCAGCAGCTTGCAAAGCGGGAGTGTCGACGAGCAGTACTTC
clone_size: NA; d_call: TRBD1; j_call: TRBJ1-5; v_call: TRBV7-9; cdr3_aa: CASSLQGNQPQHF; cdr3_nt: TGTGCCAGCAGCCTACAGGGGAATCAGCCCCAGCATTTT
clone_size: few; d_call: NA; j_call: TRBJ2-1; v_call: TRBV14; cdr3_aa: CASSHGGGGSYNEQFF; cdr3_nt: TGTGCCAGCAGCCATGGGGGGGGCGGCTCCTACAATGAGCAGTTCTTC
clone_size: NA; d_call: NA; j_call: TRBJ2-3; v_call: TRBV5-8; cdr3_aa: CASTKGGSTDTQYF; cdr3_nt: TGTGCCAGCACCAAAGGAGGGTCCACAGATACGCAGTATTTT
clone_size: NA; d_call: TRBD1; j_call: TRBJ2-7; v_call: TRBV6-1; cdr3_aa: CASSEGTGEAYEQYF; cdr3_nt: TGTGCCAGCAGTGAAGGGACAGGGGAAGCCTACGAGCAGTACTTC
clone_size: NA; d_call: NA; j_call: TRBJ1-1; v_call: TRBV18; cdr3_aa: CASSPSAGRVSGTEAFF; cdr3_nt: TGTGCCAGCTCACCATCGGCAGGGAGAGTGTCTGGCACTGAAGCTTTCTTT
clone_size: large; d_call: NA; j_call: TRBJ1-2; v_call: TRBV25-1; cdr3_aa: CASSVGYGYTF; cdr3_nt: TGTGCCAGCAGTGTCGGCTATGGCTACACCTTC